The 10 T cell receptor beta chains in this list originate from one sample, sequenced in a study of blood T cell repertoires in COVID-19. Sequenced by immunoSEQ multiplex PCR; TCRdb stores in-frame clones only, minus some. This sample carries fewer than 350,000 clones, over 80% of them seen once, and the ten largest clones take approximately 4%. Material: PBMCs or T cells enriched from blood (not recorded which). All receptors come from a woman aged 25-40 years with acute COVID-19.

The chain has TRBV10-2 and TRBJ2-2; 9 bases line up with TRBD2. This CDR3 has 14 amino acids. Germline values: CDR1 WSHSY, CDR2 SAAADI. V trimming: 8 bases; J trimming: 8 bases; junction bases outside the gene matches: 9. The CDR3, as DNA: TGCGCCAGCTCAGTAGCGGGGGATGAGGGGGAGCTGTTTTTT. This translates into CASSVAGDEGELFF.

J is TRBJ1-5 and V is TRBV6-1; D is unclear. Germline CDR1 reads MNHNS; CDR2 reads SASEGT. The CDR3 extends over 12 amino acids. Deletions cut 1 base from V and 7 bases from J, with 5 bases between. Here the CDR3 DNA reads TGTGCCAGCAGTGAAGGAGGCCAGCCCCAGCATTTT. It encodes CASSEGGQPQHF.

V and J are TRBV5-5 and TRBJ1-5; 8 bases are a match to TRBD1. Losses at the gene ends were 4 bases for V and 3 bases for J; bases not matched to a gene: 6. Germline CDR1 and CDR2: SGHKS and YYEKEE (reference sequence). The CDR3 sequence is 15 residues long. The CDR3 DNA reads TGTGCCAGCAGCGTCGGACAGGGCCTCAATCAGCCCCAGCATTTT. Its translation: CASSVGQGLNQPQHF.

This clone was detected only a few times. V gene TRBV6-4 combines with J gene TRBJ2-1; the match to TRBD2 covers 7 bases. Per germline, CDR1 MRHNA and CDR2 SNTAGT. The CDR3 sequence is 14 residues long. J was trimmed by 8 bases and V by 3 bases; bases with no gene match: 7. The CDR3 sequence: CASSDGGRDYEQFF. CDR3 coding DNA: TGTGCCAGCAGTGATGGGGGGAGGGACTATGAGCAGTTCTTC.

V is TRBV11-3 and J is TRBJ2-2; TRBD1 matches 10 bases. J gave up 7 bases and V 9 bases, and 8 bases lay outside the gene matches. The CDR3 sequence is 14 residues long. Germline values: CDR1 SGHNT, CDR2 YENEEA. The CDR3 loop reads CASTTGGLGGELFF. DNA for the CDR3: TGTGCCAGTACGACAGGGGGCCTCGGCGGGGAGCTGTTTTTT.

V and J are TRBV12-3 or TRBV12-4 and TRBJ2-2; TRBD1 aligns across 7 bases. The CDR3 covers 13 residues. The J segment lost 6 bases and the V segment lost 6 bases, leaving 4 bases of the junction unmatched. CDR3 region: CASRLQGSGELFF. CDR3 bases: TGTGCCAGCAGGCTACAGGGGTCCGGGGAGCTGTTTTTT.

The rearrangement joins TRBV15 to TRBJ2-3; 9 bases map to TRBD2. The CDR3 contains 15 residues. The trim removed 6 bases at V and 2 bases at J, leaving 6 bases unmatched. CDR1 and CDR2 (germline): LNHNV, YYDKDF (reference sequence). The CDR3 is CATRTSGEATDTQYF. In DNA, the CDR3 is TGTGCCACCAGGACTAGCGGAGAAGCCACAGATACGCAGTATTTT. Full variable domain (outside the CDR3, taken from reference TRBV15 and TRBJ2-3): DAMVIQNPRYQVTQFGKPVTLSCSQTLNHNVMYWYQQKSSQAPKLLFHYYDKDFNNEADTPDNFQSRRPNTSFCFLDIRSPGLGDTAMYLCATRTSGEATDTQYFGPGTRLTVL.

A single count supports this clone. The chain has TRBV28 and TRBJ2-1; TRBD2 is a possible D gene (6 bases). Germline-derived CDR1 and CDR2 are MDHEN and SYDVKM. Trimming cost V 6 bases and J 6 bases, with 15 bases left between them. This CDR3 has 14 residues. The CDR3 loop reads CASRSSGVSNEQFF. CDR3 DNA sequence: TGTGCCAGCAGAAGTTCGGGGGTGAGCAATGAGCAGTTCTTC. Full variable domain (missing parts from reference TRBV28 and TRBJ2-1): DVKVTQSSRYLVKRTGEKVFLECVQDMDHENMFWYRQDPGLGLRLIYFSYDVKMKEKGDIPEGYSVSREKKERFSLILESASTNQTSMYLCASRSSGVSNEQFFGPGTRLTVL.

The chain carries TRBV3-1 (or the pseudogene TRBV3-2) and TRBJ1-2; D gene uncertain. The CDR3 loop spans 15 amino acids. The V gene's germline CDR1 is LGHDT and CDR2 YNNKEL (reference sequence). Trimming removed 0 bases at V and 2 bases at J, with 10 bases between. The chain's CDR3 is CASSQDSFRNYGYTF. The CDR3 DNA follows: TGTGCCAGCAGCCAAGATAGTTTCCGGAACTATGGCTACACCTTC.

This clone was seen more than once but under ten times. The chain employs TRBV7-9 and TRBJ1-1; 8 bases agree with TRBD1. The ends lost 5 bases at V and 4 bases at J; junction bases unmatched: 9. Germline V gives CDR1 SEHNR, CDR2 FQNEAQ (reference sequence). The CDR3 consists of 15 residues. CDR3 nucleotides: TGTGCCAGCAGCAAGCCAAATACAGGGGGCACTGAAGCTTTCTTT. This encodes CASSKPNTGGTEAFF.